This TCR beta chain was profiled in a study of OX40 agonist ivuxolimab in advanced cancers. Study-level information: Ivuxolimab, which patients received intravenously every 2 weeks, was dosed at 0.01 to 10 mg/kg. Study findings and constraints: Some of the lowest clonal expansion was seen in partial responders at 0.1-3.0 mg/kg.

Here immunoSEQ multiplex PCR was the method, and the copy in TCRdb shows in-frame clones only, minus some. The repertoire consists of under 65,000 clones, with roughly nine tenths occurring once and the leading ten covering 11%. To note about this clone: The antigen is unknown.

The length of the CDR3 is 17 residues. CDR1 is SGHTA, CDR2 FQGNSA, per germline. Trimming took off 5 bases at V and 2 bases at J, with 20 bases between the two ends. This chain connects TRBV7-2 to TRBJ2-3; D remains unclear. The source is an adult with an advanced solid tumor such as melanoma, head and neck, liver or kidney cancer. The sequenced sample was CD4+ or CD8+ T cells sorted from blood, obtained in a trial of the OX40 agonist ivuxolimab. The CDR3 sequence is CASSPGTLAGPTDTQYF. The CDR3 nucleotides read TGTGCCAGCAGCCCTGGTACTTTGGCTGGCCCCACAGATACGCAGTATTTT.